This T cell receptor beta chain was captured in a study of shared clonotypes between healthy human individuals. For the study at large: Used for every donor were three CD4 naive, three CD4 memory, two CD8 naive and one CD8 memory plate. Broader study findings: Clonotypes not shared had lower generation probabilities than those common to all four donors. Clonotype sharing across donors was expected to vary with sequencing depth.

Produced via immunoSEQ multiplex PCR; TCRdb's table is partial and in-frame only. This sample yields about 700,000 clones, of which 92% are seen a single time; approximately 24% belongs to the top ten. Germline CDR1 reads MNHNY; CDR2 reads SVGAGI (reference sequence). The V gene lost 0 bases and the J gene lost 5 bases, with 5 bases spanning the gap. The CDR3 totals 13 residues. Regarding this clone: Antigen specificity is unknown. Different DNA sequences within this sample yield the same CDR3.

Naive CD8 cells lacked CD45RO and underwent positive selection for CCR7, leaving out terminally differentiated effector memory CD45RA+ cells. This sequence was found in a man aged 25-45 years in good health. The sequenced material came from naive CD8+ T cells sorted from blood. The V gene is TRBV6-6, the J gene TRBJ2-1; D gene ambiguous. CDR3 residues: CASSYSTHNEQFF. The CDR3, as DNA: TGTGCCAGCAGTTACTCGACTCACAATGAGCAGTTCTTC.